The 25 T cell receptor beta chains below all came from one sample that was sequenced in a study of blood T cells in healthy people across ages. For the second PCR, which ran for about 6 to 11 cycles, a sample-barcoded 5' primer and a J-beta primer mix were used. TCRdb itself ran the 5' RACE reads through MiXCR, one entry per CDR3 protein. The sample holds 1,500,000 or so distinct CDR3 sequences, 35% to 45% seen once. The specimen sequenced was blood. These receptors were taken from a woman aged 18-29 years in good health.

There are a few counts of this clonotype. CDR3 nucleotides: TGTGCCAGCAGCTTAACCAGGGGGGAAGAGACCCAGTACTTC. Translated, it gives CASSLTRGEETQYF. This chain connects TRBV7-2 to TRBJ2-5; TRBD1 might be the D (7 bases). The CDR3 has 14 amino acids. Germline CDR1 SGHTA, CDR2 FQGNSA. The V and J ends lost 2 bases and 3 bases respectively, with 10 bases between them.

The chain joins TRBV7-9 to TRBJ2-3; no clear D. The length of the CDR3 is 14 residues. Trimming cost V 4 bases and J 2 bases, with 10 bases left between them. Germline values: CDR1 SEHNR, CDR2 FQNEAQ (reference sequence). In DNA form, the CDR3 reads TGTGCCAGCAGCTCCGCTGCACCCACAGATACGCAGTATTTT. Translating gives CASSSAAPTDTQYF.

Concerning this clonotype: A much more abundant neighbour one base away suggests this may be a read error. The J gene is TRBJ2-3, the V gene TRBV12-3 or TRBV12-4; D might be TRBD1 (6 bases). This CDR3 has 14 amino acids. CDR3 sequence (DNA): TGTGCCAGCAGTTCCGGACAGCCCACAGGTACGCAGTATTTT. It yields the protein CASSSGQPTGTQYF.

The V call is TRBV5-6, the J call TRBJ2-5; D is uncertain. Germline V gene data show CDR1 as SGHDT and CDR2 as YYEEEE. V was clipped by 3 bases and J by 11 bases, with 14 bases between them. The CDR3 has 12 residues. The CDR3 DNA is TGTGCCAGCAGCTACTATTCTAATGAGCAGTACTTC. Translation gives CASSYYSNEQYF.

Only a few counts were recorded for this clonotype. The CDR3: CASSYSTSGGEQYF. The CDR3 region has the DNA TGTGCCAGCAGTTACTCGACTAGCGGGGGCGAGCAGTACTTC. The V call is TRBV6-5, the J call TRBJ2-7; TRBD2 matches at 12 bases. The CDR3 is 14 amino acids. From germline, CDR1 is MNHEY and CDR2 SVGAGI. The V gene end was trimmed by 0 bases and the J gene end by 6 bases; junction bases not matched to a gene: 0.

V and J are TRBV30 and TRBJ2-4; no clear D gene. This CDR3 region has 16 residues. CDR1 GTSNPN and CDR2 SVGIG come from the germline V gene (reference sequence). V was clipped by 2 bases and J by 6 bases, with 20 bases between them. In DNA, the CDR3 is TGTGCCTGGAGTTACCGTCCCCGTGGGCCGGGAAACATTCAGTACTTC. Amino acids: CAWSYRPRGPGNIQYF.

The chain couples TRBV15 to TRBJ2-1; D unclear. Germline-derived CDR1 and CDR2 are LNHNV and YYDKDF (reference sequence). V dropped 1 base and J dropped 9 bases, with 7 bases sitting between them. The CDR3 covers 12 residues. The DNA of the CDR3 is TGTGCCACCAGCAGAGTCCTAACTGAGCAGTTCTTC. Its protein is CATSRVLTEQFF.

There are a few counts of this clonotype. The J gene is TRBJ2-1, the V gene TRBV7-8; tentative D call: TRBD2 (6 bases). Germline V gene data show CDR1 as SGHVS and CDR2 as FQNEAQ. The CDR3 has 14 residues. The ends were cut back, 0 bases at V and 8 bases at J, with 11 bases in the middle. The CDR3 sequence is CASSLASWGDEQFF. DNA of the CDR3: TGTGCCAGCAGCTTAGCGTCATGGGGGGATGAGCAGTTCTTC.

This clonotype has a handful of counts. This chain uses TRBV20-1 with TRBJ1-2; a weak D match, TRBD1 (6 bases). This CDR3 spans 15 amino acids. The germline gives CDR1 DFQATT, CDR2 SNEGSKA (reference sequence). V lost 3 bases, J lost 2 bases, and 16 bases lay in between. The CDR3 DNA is TGCAGTGCTAGGAGGACAGAACACCCCAACTATGGCTACACCTTC. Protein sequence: CSARRTEHPNYGYTF.

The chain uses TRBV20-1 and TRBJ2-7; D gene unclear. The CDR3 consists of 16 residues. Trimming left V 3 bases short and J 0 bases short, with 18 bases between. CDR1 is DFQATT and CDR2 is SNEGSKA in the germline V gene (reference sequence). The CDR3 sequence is CSARGFDGRGSYEQYF. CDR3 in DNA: TGCAGTGCTAGGGGCTTCGACGGACGCGGCTCCTACGAGCAGTACTTC.

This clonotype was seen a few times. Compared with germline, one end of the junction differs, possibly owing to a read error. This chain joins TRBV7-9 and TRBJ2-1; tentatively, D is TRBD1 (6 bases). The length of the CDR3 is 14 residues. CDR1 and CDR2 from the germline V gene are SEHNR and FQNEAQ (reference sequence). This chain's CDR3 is CASSVATGLNEQFF. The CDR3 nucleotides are TGTGCCAGCAGCGTAGCGACAGGACTCAATGAGCAGTTCTTC.

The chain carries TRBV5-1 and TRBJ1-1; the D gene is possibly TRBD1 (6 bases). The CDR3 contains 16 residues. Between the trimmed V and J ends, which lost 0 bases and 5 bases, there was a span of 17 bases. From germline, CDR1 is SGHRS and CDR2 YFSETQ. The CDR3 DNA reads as TGCGCCAGCAGCTTGGTTGTAGGGGGAATGGGAACTGAAGCTTTCTTT. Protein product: CASSLVVGGMGTEAFF.

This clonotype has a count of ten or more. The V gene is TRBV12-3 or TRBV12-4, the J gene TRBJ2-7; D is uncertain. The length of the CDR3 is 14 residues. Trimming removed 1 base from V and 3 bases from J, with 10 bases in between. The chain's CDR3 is CASSLDGRIYEQYF. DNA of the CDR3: TGTGCCAGCAGTTTAGACGGACGGATCTACGAGCAGTACTTC.

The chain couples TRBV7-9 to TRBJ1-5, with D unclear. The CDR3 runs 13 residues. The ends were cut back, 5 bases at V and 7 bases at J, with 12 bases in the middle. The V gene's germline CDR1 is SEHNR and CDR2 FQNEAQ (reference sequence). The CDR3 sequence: CASSPQLNQPQHF. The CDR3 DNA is TGTGCCAGCAGCCCCCAGTTGAACCAGCCCCAGCATTTT.

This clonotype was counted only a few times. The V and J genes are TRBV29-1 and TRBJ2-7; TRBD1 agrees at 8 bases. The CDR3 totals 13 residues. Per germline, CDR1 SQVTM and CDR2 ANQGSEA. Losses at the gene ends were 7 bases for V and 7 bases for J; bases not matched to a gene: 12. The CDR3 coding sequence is TGCAGCGGTTCCCCAGGGGGCTACAATGAGCAGTACTTC. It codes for CSGSPGGYNEQYF.

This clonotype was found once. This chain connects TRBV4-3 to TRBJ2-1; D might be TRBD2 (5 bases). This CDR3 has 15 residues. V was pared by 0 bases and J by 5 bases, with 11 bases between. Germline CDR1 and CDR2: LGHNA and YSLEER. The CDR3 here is CASSQDPGSHNEQFF. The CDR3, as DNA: TGCGCCAGCAGCCAAGATCCGGGATCCCACAATGAGCAGTTCTTC.

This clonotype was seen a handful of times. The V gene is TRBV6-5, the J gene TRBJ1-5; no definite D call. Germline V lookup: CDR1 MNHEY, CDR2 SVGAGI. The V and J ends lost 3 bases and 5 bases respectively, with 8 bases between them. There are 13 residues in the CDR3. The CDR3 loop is CASSYSKDQPQHF. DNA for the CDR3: TGTGCCAGCAGTTATTCTAAAGATCAGCCCCAGCATTTT.

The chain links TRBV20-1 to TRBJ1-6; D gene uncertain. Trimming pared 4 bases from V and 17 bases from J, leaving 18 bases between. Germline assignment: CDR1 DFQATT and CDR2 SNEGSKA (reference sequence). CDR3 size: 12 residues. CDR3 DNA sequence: TGCAGTGCTACCCCTGTTGCGGATAAATTCCACTTT. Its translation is CSATPVADKFHF.

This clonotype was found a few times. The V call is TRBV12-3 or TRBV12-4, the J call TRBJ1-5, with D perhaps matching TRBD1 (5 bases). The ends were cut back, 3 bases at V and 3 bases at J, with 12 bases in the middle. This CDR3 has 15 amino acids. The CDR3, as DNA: TGTGCCAGCAGTTTTCGGAAGGGGCACAATCAGCCCCAGCATTTT. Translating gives CASSFRKGHNQPQHF.

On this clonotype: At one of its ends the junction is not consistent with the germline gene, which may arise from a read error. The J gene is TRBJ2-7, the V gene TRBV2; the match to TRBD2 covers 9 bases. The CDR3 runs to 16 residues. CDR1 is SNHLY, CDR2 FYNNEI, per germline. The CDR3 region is CVSSDRQRTSANEQYF. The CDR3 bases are TGTGTCAGCAGTGATCGGCAACGGACTAGCGCCAATGAGCAGTACTTC.

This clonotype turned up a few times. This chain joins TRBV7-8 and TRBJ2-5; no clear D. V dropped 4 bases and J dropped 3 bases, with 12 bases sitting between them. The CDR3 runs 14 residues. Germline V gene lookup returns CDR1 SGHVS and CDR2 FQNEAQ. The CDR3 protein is CASSSFRSEETQYF. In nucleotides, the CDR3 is TGTGCCAGCAGCTCCTTTAGGTCAGAAGAGACCCAGTACTTC.

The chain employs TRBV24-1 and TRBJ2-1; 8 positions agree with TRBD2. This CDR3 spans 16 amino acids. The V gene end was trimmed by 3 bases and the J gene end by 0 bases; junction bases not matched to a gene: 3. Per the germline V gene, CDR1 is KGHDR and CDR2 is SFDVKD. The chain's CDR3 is CATSDPLAGSYNEQFF. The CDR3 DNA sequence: TGTGCCACCAGTGATCCCCTAGCGGGCTCCTACAATGAGCAGTTCTTC.

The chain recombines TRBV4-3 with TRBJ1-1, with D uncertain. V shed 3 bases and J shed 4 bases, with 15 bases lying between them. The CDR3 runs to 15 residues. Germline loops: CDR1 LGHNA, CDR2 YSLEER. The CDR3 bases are TGCGCCAGCAGCCACCCTCGGGGTCTCGGCACTGAAGCTTTCTTT. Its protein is CASSHPRGLGTEAFF.

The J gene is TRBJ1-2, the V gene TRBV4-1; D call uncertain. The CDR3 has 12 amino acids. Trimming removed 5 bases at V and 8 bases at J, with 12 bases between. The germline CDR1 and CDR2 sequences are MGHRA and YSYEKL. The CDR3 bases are TGCGCCAGCAGCACACAAGTCGGGGGCTACACCTTC. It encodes CASSTQVGGYTF.

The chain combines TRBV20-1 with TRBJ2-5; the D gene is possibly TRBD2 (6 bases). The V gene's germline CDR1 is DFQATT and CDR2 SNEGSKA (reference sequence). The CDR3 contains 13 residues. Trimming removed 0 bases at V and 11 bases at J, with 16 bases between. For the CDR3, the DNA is TGCAGTGCTAGAGATCGAACCGACCGGGAGCAGTACTTC. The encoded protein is CSARDRTDREQYF.